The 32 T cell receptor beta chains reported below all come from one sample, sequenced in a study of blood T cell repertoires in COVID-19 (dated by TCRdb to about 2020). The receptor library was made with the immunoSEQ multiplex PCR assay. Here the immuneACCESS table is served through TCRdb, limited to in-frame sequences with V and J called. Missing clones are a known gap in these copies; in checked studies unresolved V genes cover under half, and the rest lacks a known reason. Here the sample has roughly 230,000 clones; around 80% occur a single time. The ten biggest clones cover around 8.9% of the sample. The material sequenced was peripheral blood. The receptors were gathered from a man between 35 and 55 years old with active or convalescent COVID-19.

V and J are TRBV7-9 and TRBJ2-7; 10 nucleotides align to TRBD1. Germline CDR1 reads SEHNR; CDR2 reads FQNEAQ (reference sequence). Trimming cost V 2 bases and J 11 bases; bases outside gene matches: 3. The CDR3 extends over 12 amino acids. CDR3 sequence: CASSLQDRGEYF. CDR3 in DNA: TGTGCCAGCAGCTTACAGGACAGGGGGGAGTACTTC.

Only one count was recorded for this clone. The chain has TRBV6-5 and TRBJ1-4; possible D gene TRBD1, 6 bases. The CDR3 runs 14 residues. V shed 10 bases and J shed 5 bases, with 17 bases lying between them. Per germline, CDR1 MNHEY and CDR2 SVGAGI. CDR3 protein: CATQSRGSNEKLFF. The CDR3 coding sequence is TGTGCCACCCAATCCAGGGGCTCCAATGAAAAACTGTTTTTT.

CDR3 sequence reads: CASSDRGENTGELFF. In DNA, the CDR3 is TGTGCCAGCTCGGACAGGGGCGAGAACACCGGGGAGCTGTTTTTT. V gene TRBV18 combines with J gene TRBJ2-2; 9 positions agree with TRBD1. After removal of 6 bases from V and 1 base from J, the junction contained 3 bases not matched to a gene. CDR1 and CDR2 from the germline V gene are KGHSH and LQKENI. CDR3 length: 15 amino acids.

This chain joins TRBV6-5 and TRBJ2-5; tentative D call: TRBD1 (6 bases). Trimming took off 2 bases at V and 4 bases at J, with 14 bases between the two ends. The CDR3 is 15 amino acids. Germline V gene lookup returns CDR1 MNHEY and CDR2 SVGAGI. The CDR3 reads CASSYGWGRGETQYF. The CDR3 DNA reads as TGTGCCAGCAGTTACGGGTGGGGCAGGGGAGAGACCCAGTACTTC.

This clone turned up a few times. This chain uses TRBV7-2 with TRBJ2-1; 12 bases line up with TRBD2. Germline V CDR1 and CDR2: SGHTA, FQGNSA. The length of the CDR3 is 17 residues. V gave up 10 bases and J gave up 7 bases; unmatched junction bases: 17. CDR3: CAILRGLAGGPMNEQFF. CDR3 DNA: TGTGCCATCCTGAGGGGTCTAGCGGGAGGGCCAATGAATGAGCAGTTCTTC. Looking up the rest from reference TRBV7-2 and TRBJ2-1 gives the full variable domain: GAGVSQSPSNKVTEKGKDVELRCDPISGHTALYWYRQSLGQGLEFLIYFQGNSAPDKSGLPSDRFSAERTGGSVSTLTIQRTQQEDSAVYLCAILRGLAGGPMNEQFFGPGTRLTVL.

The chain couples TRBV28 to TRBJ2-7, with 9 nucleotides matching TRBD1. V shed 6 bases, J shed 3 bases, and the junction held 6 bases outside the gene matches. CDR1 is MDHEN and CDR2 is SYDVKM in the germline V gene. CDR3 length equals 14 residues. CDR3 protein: CASSTGTGNYEQYF. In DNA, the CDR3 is TGTGCCAGCAGCACCGGGACAGGGAACTACGAGCAGTACTTC.

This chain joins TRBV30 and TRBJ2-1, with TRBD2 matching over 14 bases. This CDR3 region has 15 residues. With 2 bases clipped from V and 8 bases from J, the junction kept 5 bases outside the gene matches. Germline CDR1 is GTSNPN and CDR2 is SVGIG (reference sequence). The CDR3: CAWSRLAGGLDEQFF. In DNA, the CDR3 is TGTGCCTGGAGTCGACTAGCGGGGGGGCTTGATGAGCAGTTCTTC.

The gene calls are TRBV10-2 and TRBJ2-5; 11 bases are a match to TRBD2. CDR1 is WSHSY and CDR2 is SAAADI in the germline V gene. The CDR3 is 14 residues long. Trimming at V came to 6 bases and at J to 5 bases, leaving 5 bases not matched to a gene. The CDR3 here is CASSGTSGSETQYF. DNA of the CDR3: TGCGCCAGCAGCGGGACTAGCGGCTCCGAGACCCAGTACTTC.

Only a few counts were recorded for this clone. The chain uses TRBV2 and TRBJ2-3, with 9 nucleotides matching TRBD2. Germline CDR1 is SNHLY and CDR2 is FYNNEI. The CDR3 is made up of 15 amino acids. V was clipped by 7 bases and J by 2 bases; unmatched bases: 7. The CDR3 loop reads CASTKTSGYTDTQYF. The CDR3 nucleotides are TGTGCCAGCACCAAGACTAGCGGATACACAGATACGCAGTATTTT.

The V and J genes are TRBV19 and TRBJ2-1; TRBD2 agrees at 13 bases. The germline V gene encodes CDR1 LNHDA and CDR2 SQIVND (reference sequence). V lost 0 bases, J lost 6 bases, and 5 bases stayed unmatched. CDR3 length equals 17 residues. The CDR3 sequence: CASSIELAGGLFNEQFF. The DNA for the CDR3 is TGTGCCAGTAGTATAGAACTAGCGGGAGGGCTCTTCAATGAGCAGTTCTTC.

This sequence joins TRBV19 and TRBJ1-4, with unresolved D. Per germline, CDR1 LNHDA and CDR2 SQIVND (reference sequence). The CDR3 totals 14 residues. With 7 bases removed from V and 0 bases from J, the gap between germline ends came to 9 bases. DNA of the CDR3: TGTGCCAGTACCGAGATGGCAACTAATGAAAAACTGTTTTTT. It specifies CASTEMATNEKLFF.

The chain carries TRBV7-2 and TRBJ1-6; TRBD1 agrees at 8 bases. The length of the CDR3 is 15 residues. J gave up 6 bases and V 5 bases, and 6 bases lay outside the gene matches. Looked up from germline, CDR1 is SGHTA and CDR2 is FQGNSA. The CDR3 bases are TGTGCCAGCAGCCCCATGACAGGGGCTAATTCACCCCTCCACTTT. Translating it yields CASSPMTGANSPLHF.

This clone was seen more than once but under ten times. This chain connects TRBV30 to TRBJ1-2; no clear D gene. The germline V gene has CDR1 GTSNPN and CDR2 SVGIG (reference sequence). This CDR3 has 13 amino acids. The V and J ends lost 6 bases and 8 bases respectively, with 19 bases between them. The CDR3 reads CACNWRLTEGYTF. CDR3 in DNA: TGTGCCTGTAACTGGAGGTTGACGGAAGGCTACACCTTC.

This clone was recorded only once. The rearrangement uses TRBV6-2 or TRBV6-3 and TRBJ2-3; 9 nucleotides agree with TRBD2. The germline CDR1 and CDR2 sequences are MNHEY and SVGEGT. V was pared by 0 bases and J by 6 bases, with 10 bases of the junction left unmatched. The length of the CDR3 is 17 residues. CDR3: CASSYSPGLALRDTQYF. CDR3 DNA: TGTGCCAGCAGTTACTCTCCGGGACTAGCTCTTAGGGATACGCAGTATTTT.

CDR3: CASSEQNSGANVLTF. The CDR3 nucleotides are TGTGCCAGCAGTGAACAAAACTCTGGGGCCAACGTCCTGACTTTC. V gene TRBV2 combines with J gene TRBJ2-6; D unclear. The CDR3 loop spans 15 amino acids. Between the trimmed V and J ends, which lost 2 bases and 0 bases, there was a span of 5 bases. Per germline, CDR1 SNHLY and CDR2 FYNNEI.

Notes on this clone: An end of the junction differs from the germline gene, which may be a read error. The CDR3 DNA follows: TGTGCCAACAGCTTAGGGGCAGGGGGCGATCGGGTTGAAGCTTTCTTT. Encoded protein: CANSLGAGGDRVEAFF. The chain links TRBV7-9 to TRBJ1-1; TRBD1 aligns across 8 bases. Germline V gene data show CDR1 as SEHNR and CDR2 as FQNEAQ (reference sequence). The CDR3 covers 16 residues.

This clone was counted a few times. CDR3 DNA: TGTGCCAGCAGCCAAGGTCTAGGAACCTACGAGCAGTACTTC. Its protein product is CASSQGLGTYEQYF. The chain links TRBV3-1 (or the pseudogene TRBV3-2) to TRBJ2-7; no definite D call. Germline V gene sequence: CDR1 LGHDT, CDR2 YNNKEL (reference sequence). The V gene lost 1 base and the J gene lost 2 bases, with 9 bases spanning the gap. The CDR3 is 14 residues long.

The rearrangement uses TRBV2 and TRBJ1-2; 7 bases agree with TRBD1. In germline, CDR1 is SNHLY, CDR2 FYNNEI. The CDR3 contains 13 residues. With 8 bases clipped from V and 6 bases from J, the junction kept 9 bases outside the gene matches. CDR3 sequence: CASSWTGQDGYTF. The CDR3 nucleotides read TGTGCCAGCTCCTGGACAGGTCAGGATGGCTACACCTTC.

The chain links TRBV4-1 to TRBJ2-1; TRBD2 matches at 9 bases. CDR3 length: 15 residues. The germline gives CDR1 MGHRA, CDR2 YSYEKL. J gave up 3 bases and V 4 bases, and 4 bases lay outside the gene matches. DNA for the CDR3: TGCGCCAGCAGCCTAGGACTAGCGAGCTACAATGAGCAGTTCTTC. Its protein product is CASSLGLASYNEQFF.

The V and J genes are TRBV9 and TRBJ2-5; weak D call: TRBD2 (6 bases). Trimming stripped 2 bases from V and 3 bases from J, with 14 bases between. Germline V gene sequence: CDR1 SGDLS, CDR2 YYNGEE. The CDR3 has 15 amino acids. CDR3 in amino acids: CASSVGGTEKETQYF. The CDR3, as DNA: TGTGCCAGCAGCGTTGGGGGGACGGAGAAAGAGACCCAGTACTTC. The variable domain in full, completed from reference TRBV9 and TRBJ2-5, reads DSGVTQTPKHLITATGQRVTLRCSPRSGDLSVYWYQQSLDQGLQFLIQYYNGEERAKGNILERFSAQQFPDLHSELNLSSLELGDSALYFCASSVGGTEKETQYFGPGTRLLVL.

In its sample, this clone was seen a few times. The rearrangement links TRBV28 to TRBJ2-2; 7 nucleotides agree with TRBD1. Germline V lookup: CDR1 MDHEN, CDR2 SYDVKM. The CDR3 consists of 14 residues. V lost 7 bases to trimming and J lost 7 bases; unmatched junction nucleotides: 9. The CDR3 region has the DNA TGTGCCAGCAAACAGGGGCCCAACCTCGGGGAGCTGTTTTTT. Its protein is CASKQGPNLGELFF.

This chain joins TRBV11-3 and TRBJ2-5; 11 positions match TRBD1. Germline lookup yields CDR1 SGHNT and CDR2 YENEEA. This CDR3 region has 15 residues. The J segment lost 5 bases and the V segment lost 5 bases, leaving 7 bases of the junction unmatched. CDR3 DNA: TGTGCCAGCAGCCCGGACAGGGGGCGTCGGGAGACCCAGTACTTC. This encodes CASSPDRGRRETQYF. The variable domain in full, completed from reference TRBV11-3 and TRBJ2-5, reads EAGVVQSPRYKIIEKKQPVAFWCNPISGHNTLYWYLQNLGQGPELLIRYENEEAVDDSQLPKDRFSAERLKGVDSTLKIQPAELGDSAVYLCASSPDRGRRETQYFGPGTRLLVL.

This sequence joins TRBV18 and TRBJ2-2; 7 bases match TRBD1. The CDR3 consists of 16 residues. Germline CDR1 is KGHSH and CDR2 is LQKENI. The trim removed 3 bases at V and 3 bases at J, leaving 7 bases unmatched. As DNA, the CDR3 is TGTGCCAGCTCACCCAACAGGGGATCGGACACCGGGGAGCTGTTTTTT. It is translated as CASSPNRGSDTGELFF.

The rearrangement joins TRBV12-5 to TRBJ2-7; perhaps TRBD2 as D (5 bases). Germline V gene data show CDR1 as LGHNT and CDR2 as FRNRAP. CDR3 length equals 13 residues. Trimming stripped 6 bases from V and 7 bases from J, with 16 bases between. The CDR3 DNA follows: TGTGCTAGTGGACCCACTAGTACGGGGGAGCAGTACTTC. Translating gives CASGPTSTGEQYF.

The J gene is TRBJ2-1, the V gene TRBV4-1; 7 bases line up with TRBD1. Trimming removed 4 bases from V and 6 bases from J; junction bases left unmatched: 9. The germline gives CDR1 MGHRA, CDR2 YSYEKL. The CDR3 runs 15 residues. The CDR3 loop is CASSLRQGSSNEQFF. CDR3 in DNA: TGCGCCAGCAGCCTTCGACAGGGTAGTAGCAATGAGCAGTTCTTC.

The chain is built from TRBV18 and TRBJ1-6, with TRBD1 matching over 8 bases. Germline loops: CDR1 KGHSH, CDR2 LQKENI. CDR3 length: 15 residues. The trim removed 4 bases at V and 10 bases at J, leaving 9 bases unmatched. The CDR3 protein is CASSQTTGEESPLHF. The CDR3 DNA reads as TGTGCCAGCTCACAAACGACAGGGGAGGAGTCACCCCTCCACTTT.

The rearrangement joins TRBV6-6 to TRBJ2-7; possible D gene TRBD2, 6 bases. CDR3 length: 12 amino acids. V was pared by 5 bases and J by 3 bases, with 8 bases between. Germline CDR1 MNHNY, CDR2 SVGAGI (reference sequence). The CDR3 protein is CASSAEGYEQYF. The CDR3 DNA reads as TGTGCCAGCAGTGCGGAGGGCTACGAGCAGTACTTC.

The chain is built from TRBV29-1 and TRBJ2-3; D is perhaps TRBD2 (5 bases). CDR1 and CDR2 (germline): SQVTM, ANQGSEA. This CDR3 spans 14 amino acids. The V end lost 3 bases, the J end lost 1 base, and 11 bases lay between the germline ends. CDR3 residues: CSVDGDMGTDTQYF. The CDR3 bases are TGCAGCGTTGACGGGGATATGGGCACAGATACGCAGTATTTT.

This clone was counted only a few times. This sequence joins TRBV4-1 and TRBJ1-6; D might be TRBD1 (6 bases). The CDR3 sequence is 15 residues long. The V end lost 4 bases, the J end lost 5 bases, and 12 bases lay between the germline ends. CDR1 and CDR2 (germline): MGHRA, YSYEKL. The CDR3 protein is CASSRTGMDNSPLHF. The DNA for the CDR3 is TGCGCCAGCAGCCGTACAGGGATGGATAATTCACCCCTCCACTTT.

The DNA for the CDR3 is TGCGCCAGCAGCTTGGTAGGGAGGGCGTCAGATACGCAGTATTTT. This codes for CASSLVGRASDTQYF. The genes are TRBV5-1 and TRBJ2-3, with 7 bases matching TRBD2. The CDR3 spans 15 residues. Unmatched junction bases numbered 5, after V lost 0 bases and J lost 4 bases. The germline gives CDR1 SGHRS, CDR2 YFSETQ.

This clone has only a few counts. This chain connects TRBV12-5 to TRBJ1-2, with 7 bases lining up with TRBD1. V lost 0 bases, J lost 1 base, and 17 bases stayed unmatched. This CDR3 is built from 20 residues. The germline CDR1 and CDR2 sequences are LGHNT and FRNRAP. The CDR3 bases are TGTGCTAGTGGTTTGGTCCCGGGACAGTCTAAAAATGCCCTTAACTATGGCTACACCTTC. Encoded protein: CASGLVPGQSKNALNYGYTF.

CDR3 coding DNA: TGTGCCAGCAGCAGGAGGGGACAGTCATTTCAGCCCCAGCATTTT. It translates to CASSRRGQSFQPQHF. This sequence joins TRBV3-1 (or the pseudogene TRBV3-2) and TRBJ1-5, with TRBD1 matching over 7 bases. CDR3 size: 15 residues. V gave up 5 bases and J gave up 6 bases; unmatched junction bases: 10. Germline V CDR1 and CDR2: LGHDT, YNNKEL (reference sequence).